This T cell receptor (beta chain) was captured by sequencing in a study of patients and donors after allogeneic stem cell transplantation. This clonotype was counted only a few times. This CDR3 is built from 16 residues. The V gene's germline CDR1 is DFQATT and CDR2 SNEGSKA (reference sequence). V lost 1 base, J lost 4 bases, and 9 bases stayed unmatched. TCRdb re-called the RT-PCR reads through MiXCR, storing one row per CDR3 protein. The sample lists 25,000 or so distinct CDR3 sequences, approximately 8.8% occurring once. Sequenced material: blood, either unsorted or a sorted T cell fraction (not recorded which). The rearrangement uses TRBV20-1 and TRBJ2-3; 9 nucleotides line up with TRBD2. The source is a human donor who was either an allogeneic HSCT recipient or a stem cell or donor lymphocyte infusion donor (not recorded which). It is not recorded whose cells these are; they may come from a transplant donor. CDR3 in DNA: TGCAGTGCTAGAGCCCCGCTAGCGGGAAGGGCAGATACGCAGTATTTT. It specifies CSARAPLAGRADTQYF.